The T cell receptor (beta chain) under discussion was sequenced for a study of tumor-infiltrating lymphocytes in localized non-small cell lung cancer. Study at large: Some samples were collected after neoadjuvant chemotherapy; smokers, never-smokers and several histologies were included.

CDR3 length: 14 amino acids. From germline, CDR1 is SNHLY and CDR2 FYNNEI. Trimming shortened V by 3 bases and J by 0 bases, and 6 bases separated the two germline ends. Only in-frame clones appear in the TCRdb table, and some are missing; sequencing was by immunoSEQ multiplex PCR. The repertoire holds about 8,400 clones, with almost 80% as singletons. The gene calls are TRBV2 and TRBJ1-5; D is ambiguous. The receptor was isolated from a human donor with non-small cell lung cancer. Sequences were obtained from uninvolved lung tissue not adjacent to the tumor. CDR3 protein: CASSETDSNQPQHF. The DNA of the CDR3 is TGTGCCAGCAGTGAGACGGATAGCAATCAGCCCCAGCATTTT.